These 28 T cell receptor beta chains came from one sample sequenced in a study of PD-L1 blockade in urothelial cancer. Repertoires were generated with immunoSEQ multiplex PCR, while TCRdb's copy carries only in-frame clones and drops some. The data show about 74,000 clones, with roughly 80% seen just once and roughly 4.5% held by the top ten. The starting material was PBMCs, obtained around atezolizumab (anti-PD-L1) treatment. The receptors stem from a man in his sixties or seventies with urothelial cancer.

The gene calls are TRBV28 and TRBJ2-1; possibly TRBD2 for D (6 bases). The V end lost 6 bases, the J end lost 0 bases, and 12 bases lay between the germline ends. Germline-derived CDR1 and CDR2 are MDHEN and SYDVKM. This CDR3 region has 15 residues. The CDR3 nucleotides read TGTGCCAGCAGCCTTCTAGCGCTCTCCTACAATGAGCAGTTCTTC. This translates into CASSLLALSYNEQFF.

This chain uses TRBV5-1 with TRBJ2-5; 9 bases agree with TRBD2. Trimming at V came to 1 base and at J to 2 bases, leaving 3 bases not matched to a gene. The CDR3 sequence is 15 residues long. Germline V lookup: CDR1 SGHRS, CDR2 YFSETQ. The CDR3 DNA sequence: TGCGCCAGCAGCTTGCTGACTAGCGGTCAAGAGACCCAGTACTTC. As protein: CASSLLTSGQETQYF.

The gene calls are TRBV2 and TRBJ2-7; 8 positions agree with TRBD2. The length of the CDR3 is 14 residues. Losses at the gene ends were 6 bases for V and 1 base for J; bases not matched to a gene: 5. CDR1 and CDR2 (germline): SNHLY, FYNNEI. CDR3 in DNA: TGTGCCAGCAGCGGACTAGCTGGGTCCTACGAGCAGTACTTC. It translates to CASSGLAGSYEQYF.

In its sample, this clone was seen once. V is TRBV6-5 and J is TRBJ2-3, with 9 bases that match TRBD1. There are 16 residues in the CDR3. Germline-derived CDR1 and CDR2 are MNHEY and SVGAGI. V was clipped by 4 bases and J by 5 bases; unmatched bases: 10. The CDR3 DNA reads TGTGCCAGCAGTTTGAACAGGGGGCGTCGGGTAGATACGCAGTATTTT. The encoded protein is CASSLNRGRRVDTQYF.

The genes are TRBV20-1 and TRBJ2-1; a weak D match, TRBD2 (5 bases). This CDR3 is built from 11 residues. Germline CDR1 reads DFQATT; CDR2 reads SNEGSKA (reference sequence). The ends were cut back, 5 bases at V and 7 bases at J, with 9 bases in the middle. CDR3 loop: CSAAPGNEQFF. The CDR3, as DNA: TGCAGTGCTGCACCGGGGAATGAGCAGTTCTTC.

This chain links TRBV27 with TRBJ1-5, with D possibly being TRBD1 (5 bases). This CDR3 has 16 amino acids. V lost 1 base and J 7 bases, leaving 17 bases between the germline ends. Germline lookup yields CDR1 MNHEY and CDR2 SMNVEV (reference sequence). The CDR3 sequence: CASSLYSYRYQQPQHF. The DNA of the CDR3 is TGTGCCAGCAGTTTATACTCTTACAGGTATCAACAGCCCCAGCATTTT.

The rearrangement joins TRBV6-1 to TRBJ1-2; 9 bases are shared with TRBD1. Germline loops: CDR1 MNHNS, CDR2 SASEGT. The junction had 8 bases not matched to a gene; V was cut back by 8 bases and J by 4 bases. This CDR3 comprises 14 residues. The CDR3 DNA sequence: TGTGCCAGCTTCCGGGACAGGGACCTCTATGGCTACACCTTC. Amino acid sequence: CASFRDRDLYGYTF.

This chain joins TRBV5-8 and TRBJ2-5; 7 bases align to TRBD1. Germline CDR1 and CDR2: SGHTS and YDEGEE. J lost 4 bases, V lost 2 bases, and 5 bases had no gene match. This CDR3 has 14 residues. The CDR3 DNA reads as TGTGCCAGCAGCTTCGGGACAGACGCAGAGACCCAGTACTTC. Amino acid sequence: CASSFGTDAETQYF.

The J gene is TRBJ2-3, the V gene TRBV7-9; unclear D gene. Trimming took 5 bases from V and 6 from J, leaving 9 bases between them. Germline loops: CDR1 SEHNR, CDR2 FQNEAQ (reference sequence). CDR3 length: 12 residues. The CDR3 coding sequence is TGTGCCAGCAGCCAGACCAGGGATACGCAGTATTTT. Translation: CASSQTRDTQYF.

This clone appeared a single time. CDR3: CASSLVPLSGNTIYF. The CDR3 nucleotides read TGTGCCAGCAGTTTGGTCCCATTAAGCGGAAACACCATATATTTT. This sequence joins TRBV6-5 and TRBJ1-3, with unresolved D. The germline gives CDR1 MNHEY, CDR2 SVGAGI. The CDR3 totals 15 residues. Trimming stripped 4 bases from V and 4 bases from J, with 14 bases between.

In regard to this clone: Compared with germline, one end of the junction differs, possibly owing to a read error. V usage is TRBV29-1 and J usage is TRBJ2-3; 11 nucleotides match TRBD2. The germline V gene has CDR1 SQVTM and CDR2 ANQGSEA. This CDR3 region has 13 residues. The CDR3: CSVEKEKLAGEDF. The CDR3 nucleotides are TGCAGCGTTGAAAAGGAGAAACTAGCGGGAGAGGATTTT.

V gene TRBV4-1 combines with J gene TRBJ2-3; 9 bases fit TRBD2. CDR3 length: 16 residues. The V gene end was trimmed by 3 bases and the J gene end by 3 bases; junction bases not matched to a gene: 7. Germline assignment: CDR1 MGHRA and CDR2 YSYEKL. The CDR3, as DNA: TGCGCCAGCAGCCAGAGAGCGGGAGGTTTAACAGATACGCAGTATTTT. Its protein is CASSQRAGGLTDTQYF.

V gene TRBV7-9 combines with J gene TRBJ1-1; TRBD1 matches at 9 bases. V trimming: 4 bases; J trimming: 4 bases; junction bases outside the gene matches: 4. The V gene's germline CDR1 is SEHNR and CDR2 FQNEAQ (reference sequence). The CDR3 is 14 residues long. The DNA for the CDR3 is TGTGCCAGCAGCTCCGGACAGGGGCGCACTGAAGCTTTCTTT. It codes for CASSSGQGRTEAFF. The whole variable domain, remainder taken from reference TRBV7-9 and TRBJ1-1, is DTGVSQNPRHKITKRGQNVTFRCDPISEHNRLYWYRQTLGQGPEFLTYFQNEAQLEKSRLLSDRFSAERPKGSFSTLEIQRTEQGDSAMYLCASSSGQGRTEAFFGQGTRLTVV.

The CDR3 region has the DNA TGTGCCAGCAGTGGCGAGCGGTGGTCGGATACGCAGTATTTT. Residues: CASSGERWSDTQYF. The chain links TRBV6-4 to TRBJ2-3; D possibly corresponds to TRBD2 (5 bases). CDR1 and CDR2 (germline): MRHNA, SNTAGT. V was shortened by 4 bases and J by 6 bases, with 14 bases between the two germline ends. This CDR3 contains 14 residues.

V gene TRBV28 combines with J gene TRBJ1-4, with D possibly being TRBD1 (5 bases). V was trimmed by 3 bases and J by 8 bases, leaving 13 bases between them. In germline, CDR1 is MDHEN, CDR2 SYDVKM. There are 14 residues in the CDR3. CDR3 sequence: CASSFSGEWEKLFF. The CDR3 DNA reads TGTGCCAGCAGTTTCTCGGGGGAATGGGAAAAACTGTTTTTT.

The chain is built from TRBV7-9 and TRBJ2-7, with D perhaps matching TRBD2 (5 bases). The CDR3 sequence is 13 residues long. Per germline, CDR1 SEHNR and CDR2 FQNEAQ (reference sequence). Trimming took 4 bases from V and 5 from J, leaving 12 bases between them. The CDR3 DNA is TGTGCCAGCAGCTCGTTGAGGGCCGACGAGCAGTACTTC. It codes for CASSSLRADEQYF. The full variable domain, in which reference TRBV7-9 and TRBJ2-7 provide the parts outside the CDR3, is DTGVSQNPRHKITKRGQNVTFRCDPISEHNRLYWYRQTLGQGPEFLTYFQNEAQLEKSRLLSDRFSAERPKGSFSTLEIQRTEQGDSAMYLCASSSLRADEQYFGPGTRLTVT.

The chain's CDR3 is CASSRQGQGRSGYTF. The CDR3 nucleotides are TGTGCCAGCAGTCGCCAGGGACAGGGGAGGAGTGGCTACACCTTC. This chain joins TRBV28 and TRBJ1-2, with TRBD1 matching 10 bases. J was trimmed by 7 bases and V by 5 bases; bases with no gene match: 10. CDR1 is MDHEN, CDR2 SYDVKM, per germline. This CDR3 contains 15 residues.

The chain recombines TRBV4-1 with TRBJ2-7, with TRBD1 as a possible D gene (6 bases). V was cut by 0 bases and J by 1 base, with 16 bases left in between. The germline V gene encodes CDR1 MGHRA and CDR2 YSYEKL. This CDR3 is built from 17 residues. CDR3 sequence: CASSQDTTRGFSYEQYF. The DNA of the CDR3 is TGCGCCAGCAGCCAAGATACCACCAGGGGTTTTTCCTACGAGCAGTACTTC.

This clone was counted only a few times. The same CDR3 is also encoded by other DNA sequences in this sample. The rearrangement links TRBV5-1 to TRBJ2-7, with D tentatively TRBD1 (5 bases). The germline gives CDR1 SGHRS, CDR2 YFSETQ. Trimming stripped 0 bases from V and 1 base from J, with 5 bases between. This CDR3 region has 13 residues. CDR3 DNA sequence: TGCGCCAGCAGCTTGGGACAGTCCTACGAGCAGTACTTC. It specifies CASSLGQSYEQYF.

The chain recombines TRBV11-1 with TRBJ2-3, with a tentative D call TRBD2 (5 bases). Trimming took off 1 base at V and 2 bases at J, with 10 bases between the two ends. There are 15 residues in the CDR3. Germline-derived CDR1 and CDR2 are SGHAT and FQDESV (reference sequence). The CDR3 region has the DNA TGTGCCAGCAGCTTAGAAGGCGGGTCCACAGATACGCAGTATTTT. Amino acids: CASSLEGGSTDTQYF.

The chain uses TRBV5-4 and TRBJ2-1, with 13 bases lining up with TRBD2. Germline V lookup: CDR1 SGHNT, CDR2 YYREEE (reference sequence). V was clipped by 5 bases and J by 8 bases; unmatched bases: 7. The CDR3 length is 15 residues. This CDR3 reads CASRSGTSGTHEQFF. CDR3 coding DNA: TGTGCCAGCAGGTCCGGGACTAGCGGGACACATGAGCAGTTCTTC.

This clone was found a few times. The CDR3 coding sequence is TGTGCCAGCAGCATCGCTAGATCTGGAAACACCATATATTTT. Protein sequence: CASSIARSGNTIYF. The chain uses TRBV11-2 and TRBJ1-3; no definite D call. V dropped 5 bases and J dropped 1 base, with 9 bases sitting between them. The CDR3 sequence is 14 residues long. CDR1 SGHAT and CDR2 FQNNGV come from the germline V gene.

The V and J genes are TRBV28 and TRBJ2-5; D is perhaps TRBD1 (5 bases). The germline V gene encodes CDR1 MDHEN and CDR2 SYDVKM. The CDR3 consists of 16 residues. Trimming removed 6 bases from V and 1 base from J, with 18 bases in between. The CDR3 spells CASSQRAGPGQETQYF. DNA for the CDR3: TGTGCCAGCAGCCAAAGGGCAGGGCCCGGCCAAGAGACCCAGTACTTC.

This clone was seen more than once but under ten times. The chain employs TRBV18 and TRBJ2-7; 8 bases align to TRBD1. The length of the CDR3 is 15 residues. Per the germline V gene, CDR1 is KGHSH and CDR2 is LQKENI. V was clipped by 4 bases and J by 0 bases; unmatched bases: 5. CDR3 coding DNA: TGTGCCAGCTCACGAGGACAGGGAAGCTCCTACGAGCAGTACTTC. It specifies CASSRGQGSSYEQYF.

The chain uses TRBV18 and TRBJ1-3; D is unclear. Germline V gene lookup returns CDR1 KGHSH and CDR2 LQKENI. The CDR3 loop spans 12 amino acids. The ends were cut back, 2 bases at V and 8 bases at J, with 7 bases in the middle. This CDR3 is CASSPATDTIYF. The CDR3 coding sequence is TGTGCCAGCTCACCAGCCACGGACACCATATATTTT.

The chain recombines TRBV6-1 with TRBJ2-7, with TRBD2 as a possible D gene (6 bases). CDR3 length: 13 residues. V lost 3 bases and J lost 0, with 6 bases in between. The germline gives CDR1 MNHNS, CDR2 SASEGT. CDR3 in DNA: TGTGCCAGCAGTGAGCGGGACTCCTACGAGCAGTACTTC. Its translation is CASSERDSYEQYF.

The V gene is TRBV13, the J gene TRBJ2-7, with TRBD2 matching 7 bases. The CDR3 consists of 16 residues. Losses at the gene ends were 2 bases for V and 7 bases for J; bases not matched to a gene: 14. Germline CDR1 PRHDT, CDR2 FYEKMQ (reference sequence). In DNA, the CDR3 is TGTGCCAGCAGCTTAAAGGCTAGCGGTGCGATGGGGGAGCAGTACTTC. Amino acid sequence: CASSLKASGAMGEQYF.

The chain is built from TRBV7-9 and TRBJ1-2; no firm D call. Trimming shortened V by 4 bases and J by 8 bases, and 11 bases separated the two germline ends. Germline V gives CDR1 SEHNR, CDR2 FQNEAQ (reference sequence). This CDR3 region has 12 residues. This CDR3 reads CASSSVLGGYTF. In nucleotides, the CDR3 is TGTGCCAGCAGCTCAGTCCTAGGAGGCTACACCTTC. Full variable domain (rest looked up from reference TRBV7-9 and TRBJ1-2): DTGVSQNPRHKITKRGQNVTFRCDPISEHNRLYWYRQTLGQGPEFLTYFQNEAQLEKSRLLSDRFSAERPKGSFSTLEIQRTEQGDSAMYLCASSSVLGGYTFGSGTRLTVV.